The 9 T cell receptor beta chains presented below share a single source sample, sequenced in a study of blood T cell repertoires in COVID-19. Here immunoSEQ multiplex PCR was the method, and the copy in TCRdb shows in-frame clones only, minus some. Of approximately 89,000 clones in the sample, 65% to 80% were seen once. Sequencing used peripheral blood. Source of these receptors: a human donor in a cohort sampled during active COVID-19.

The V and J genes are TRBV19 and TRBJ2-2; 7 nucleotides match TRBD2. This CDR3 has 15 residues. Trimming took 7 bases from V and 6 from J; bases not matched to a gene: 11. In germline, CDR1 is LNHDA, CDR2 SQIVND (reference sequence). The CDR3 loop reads CASIKFGRSPGELFF. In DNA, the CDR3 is TGTGCCAGTATTAAATTCGGGAGGTCGCCCGGGGAGCTGTTTTTT.

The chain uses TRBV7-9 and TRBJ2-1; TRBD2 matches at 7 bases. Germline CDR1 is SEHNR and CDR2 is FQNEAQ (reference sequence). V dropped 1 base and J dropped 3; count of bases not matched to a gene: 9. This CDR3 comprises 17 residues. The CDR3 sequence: CASSLVGGRVNYNEQFF. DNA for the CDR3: TGTGCCAGCAGCTTAGTCGGGGGGAGGGTAAACTACAATGAGCAGTTCTTC.

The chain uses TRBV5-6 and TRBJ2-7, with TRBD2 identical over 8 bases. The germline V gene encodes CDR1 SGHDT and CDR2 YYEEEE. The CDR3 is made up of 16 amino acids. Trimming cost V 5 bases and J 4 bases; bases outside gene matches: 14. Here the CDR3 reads CASRFGLAGGFYEQYF. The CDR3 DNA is TGTGCCAGCAGGTTCGGACTAGCAGGCGGCTTTTACGAGCAGTACTTC.

The CDR3 DNA reads as TGTGCCAGCAGCTCCGGGACAGGGGGGGATAATGAAAAACTGTTTTTT. This translates into CASSSGTGGDNEKLFF. This sequence joins TRBV11-2 and TRBJ1-4, with 11 bases that match TRBD1. The J segment lost 4 bases and the V segment lost 4 bases, leaving 5 bases of the junction unmatched. The CDR3 is 16 residues long. Per germline, CDR1 SGHAT and CDR2 FQNNGV.

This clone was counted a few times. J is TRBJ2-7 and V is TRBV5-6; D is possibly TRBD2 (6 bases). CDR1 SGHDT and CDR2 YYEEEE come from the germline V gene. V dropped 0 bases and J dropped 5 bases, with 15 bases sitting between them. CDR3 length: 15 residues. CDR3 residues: CASSLGTGSIDEQYF. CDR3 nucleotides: TGTGCCAGCAGCTTGGGAACCGGGAGTATCGACGAGCAGTACTTC.

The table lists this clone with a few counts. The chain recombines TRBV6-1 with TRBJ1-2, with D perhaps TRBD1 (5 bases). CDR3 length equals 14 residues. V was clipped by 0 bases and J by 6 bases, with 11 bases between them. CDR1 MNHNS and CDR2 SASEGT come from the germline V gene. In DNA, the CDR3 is TGTGCCAGCAGTGAAGCGTTTAGCAGGGATGGCTACACCTTC. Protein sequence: CASSEAFSRDGYTF.

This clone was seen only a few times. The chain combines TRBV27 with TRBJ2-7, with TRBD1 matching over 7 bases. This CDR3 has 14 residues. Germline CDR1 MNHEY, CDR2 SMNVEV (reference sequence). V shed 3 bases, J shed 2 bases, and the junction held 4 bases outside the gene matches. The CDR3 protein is CASSFAQGAYEQYF. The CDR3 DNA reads TGTGCCAGCAGTTTCGCTCAGGGGGCCTACGAGCAGTACTTC.

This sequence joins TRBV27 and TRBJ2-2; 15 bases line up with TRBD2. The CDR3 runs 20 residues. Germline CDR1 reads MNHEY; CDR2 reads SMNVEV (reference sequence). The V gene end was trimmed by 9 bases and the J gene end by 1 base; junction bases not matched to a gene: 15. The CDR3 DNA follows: TGTGCCAGTCGCCAAGGAGGACTAGCGGGAGGGCCTCGGAACACCGGGGAGCTGTTTTTT. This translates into CASRQGGLAGGPRNTGELFF.

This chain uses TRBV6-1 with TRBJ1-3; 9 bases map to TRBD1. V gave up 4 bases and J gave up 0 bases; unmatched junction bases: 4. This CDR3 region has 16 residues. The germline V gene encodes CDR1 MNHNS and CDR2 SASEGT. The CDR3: CASSAGQGSSGNTIYF. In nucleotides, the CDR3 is TGTGCCAGCAGTGCCGGACAGGGGAGCTCTGGAAACACCATATATTTT.